The next 25 T cell receptor beta chains were all read from a single sample in a study of T cell therapy after organ transplantation. Their target antigens are unknown. Using immunoSEQ multiplex PCR, the repertoire was profiled, and TCRdb retains in-frame clones only, with some absent. Among over 45,000 clones listed, less than 95% were seen once. The sample consisted of CD8+ T cells from blood, taken before autologous CMV-specific T cell therapy. Every receptor here comes from a human patient who had received a solid organ transplant and had CMV disease.

This chain joins TRBV19 and TRBJ1-1; D may be TRBD1 (5 bases). The V end was cut by 3 bases, the J end by 1 base, with 9 bases between. The CDR3 spans 14 residues. Germline-derived CDR1 and CDR2 are LNHDA and SQIVND (reference sequence). CDR3 nucleotide sequence: TGTGCCAGTAGTATGGGGCGGACGAACACTGAAGCTTTCTTT. Residues: CASSMGRTNTEAFF.

The chain joins TRBV19 to TRBJ1-1, with TRBD1 as a possible D gene (5 bases). From germline, CDR1 is LNHDA and CDR2 SQIVND (reference sequence). V was trimmed by 5 bases and J by 12 bases, leaving 22 bases between them. The CDR3 extends over 14 amino acids. CDR3 protein: CASSPNRDPRGTFF. The CDR3 DNA sequence: TGTGCCAGTAGTCCAAACCGGGACCCCCGAGGTACTTTCTTT.

This sequence joins TRBV4-1 and TRBJ2-7; 7 nucleotides align to TRBD2. The germline CDR1 and CDR2 sequences are MGHRA and YSYEKL. This CDR3 is built from 14 residues. After removal of 1 base from V and 1 base from J, the junction contained 1 base not matched to a gene. This CDR3 reads CASSQGEGSYEQYF. The DNA of the CDR3 is TGCGCCAGCAGCCAAGGGGAGGGATCCTACGAGCAGTACTTC.

The J gene is TRBJ2-1, the V gene TRBV14, with D possibly being TRBD1 (5 bases). Germline V CDR1 and CDR2: SGHDN, FVKESK. CDR3 length equals 14 residues. Trimming stripped 6 bases from V and 0 bases from J, with 9 bases between. The CDR3 sequence is CASRSGISYNEQFF. In DNA, the CDR3 is TGTGCCAGCAGATCAGGGATCTCCTACAATGAGCAGTTCTTC.

J is TRBJ2-2 and V is TRBV7-9; no clear D gene. The germline V and J ends were trimmed by 1 base and 9 bases, with 12 bases remaining between them. The CDR3 contains 14 residues. CDR1 and CDR2 from the germline V gene are SEHNR and FQNEAQ (reference sequence). The DNA for the CDR3 is TGTGCCAGCAGCTTAGGCAGACCGACTCGGGAGCTGTTTTTT. It yields the protein CASSLGRPTRELFF.

The chain links TRBV6-5 to TRBJ2-7; D is ambiguous. This CDR3 is 14 amino acids long. V was pared by 0 bases and J by 3 bases, with 9 bases between. The germline CDR1 and CDR2 sequences are MNHEY and SVGAGI. CDR3 nucleotides: TGTGCCAGCAGTTACTCGGGCAGAGGCTACGAGCAGTACTTC. Protein product: CASSYSGRGYEQYF.

J is TRBJ2-7 and V is TRBV12-5, with D tentatively TRBD1 (5 bases). Germline V gives CDR1 LGHNT, CDR2 FRNRAP. Trimming removed 2 bases from V and 5 bases from J, with 7 bases in between. The CDR3 runs to 12 residues. The CDR3 here is CASGLSRDEQYF. CDR3 coding DNA: TGTGCTAGTGGTTTGTCCAGGGACGAGCAGTACTTC.

As DNA, the CDR3 is TGCAGCACCGGACAGGGGGACTCAACTTACAATGAGCAGTTCTTC. Its protein is CSTGQGDSTYNEQFF. The chain links TRBV29-1 to TRBJ2-1, with TRBD1 identical over 10 bases. V was pared by 8 bases and J by 4 bases, with 11 bases of the junction left unmatched. The germline gives CDR1 SQVTM, CDR2 ANQGSEA. This CDR3 comprises 15 residues.

The chain joins TRBV11-2 to TRBJ1-1; a possible D gene is TRBD1 (5 bases). Trimming removed 5 bases from V and 5 bases from J, with 9 bases in between. CDR3 length: 12 amino acids. Germline assignment: CDR1 SGHAT and CDR2 FQNNGV. The CDR3 bases are TGTGCCAGCAGCCTAGGGGCGACTGAAGCTTTCTTT. Translated: CASSLGATEAFF.

In this sample, this clone turned up once. V is TRBV12-5 and J is TRBJ1-2; 8 bases map to TRBD1. Trimming took 6 bases from V and 4 from J; bases not matched to a gene: 4. The germline V gene encodes CDR1 LGHNT and CDR2 FRNRAP. CDR3 length: 13 residues. The chain's CDR3 is CASGRTGPYGYTF. CDR3 nucleotide sequence: TGTGCTAGTGGCCGGACAGGGCCCTATGGCTACACCTTC.

The chain joins TRBV13 to TRBJ2-5; 9 nucleotides align to TRBD2. The CDR3 totals 19 residues. Germline loops: CDR1 PRHDT, CDR2 FYEKMQ (reference sequence). Trimming removed 4 bases from V and 3 bases from J; junction bases left unmatched: 18. CDR3 protein: CASSSGGGPSGVAKETQYF. CDR3 nucleotide sequence: TGTGCCAGCAGCTCTGGAGGAGGGCCTAGCGGGGTCGCAAAAGAGACCCAGTACTTC.

The chain employs TRBV7-9 and TRBJ2-7; no firm D call. The CDR3 contains 16 residues. The germline V gene encodes CDR1 SEHNR and CDR2 FQNEAQ (reference sequence). Trimming cost V 1 base and J 3 bases, with 16 bases left between them. CDR3 sequence (DNA): TGTGCCAGCAGCTTAGAGGGCAGAACCCACCGCTACGAGCAGTACTTC. Translated: CASSLEGRTHRYEQYF.

This clone came up a few times. The chain carries TRBV4-3 and TRBJ2-5, with a tentative D call TRBD2 (6 bases). The V gene's germline CDR1 is LGHNA and CDR2 YSLEER. V was shortened by 4 bases and J by 1 base, with 16 bases between the two germline ends. The CDR3 length is 16 residues. CDR3 loop: CASSLGTGTFQETQYF. CDR3 sequence (DNA): TGCGCCAGCAGCCTGGGGACGGGGACTTTCCAAGAGACCCAGTACTTC.

V usage is TRBV13 and J usage is TRBJ2-3; TRBD1 might be the D (6 bases). The CDR3 is made up of 15 amino acids. In germline, CDR1 is PRHDT, CDR2 FYEKMQ (reference sequence). Trimming took off 1 base at V and 10 bases at J, with 18 bases between the two ends. The CDR3: CASSLVREREGAQYF. The CDR3 DNA sequence: TGTGCCAGCAGCTTAGTTCGCGAACGTGAGGGGGCGCAGTATTTT.

The chain carries TRBV7-9 and TRBJ1-5, with no clear D. CDR1 SEHNR and CDR2 FQNEAQ come from the germline V gene (reference sequence). CDR3 length equals 13 residues. Trimming shortened V by 5 bases and J by 5 bases, and 10 bases separated the two germline ends. This CDR3 reads CASSHAGDQPQHF. CDR3 sequence (DNA): TGTGCCAGCAGCCACGCCGGGGATCAGCCCCAGCATTTT.

This chain connects TRBV18 to TRBJ1-2, with TRBD1 as a possible D gene (5 bases). V gave up 1 base and J gave up 4 bases, with 16 bases separating them. CDR1 and CDR2 from the germline V gene are KGHSH and LQKENI. The CDR3 consists of 16 residues. CDR3 region: CASSPQGSGASYGYTF. The CDR3 region has the DNA TGTGCCAGCTCACCACAAGGCAGCGGGGCGAGCTATGGCTACACCTTC.

The rearrangement joins TRBV21-1 to TRBJ1-2; the table's D call, TRBD1, was not checked against the DNA. TRBV21-1 is a listed pseudogene. This CDR3 is built from 16 residues. In DNA form, the CDR3 reads TGTGCCAGCAGAACCAGGGACAGGGGATTCTCTCTTGGCTACACCTTC. Its translation: CASRTRDRGFSLGYTF.

Points on this clone: Other DNA sequences in the same sample also yield this CDR3. The chain links TRBV5-4 to TRBJ1-1, with D unclear. This CDR3 region has 13 residues. The germline V gene encodes CDR1 SGHNT and CDR2 YYREEE (reference sequence). V lost 4 bases and J lost 0, with 7 bases in between. The CDR3 reads CASSLGVNTEAFF. The CDR3 nucleotides read TGTGCCAGCAGCCTCGGTGTGAACACTGAAGCTTTCTTT.

The genes are TRBV6-5 and TRBJ2-2; 10 bases are a match to TRBD1. The CDR3 is 15 amino acids. The V segment lost 2 bases and the J segment 6 bases; nucleotides outside the gene matches: 3. CDR1 MNHEY and CDR2 SVGAGI come from the germline V gene. CDR3 nucleotide sequence: TGTGCCAGCAGTTACGAGACAGGGGGCCCCGGGGAGCTGTTTTTT. Translated, it gives CASSYETGGPGELFF.

V usage is TRBV27 and J usage is TRBJ2-7, with D possibly called TRBD1 or TRBD2 (5 bases each). The CDR3 length is 16 residues. Germline V gives CDR1 MNHEY, CDR2 SMNVEV (reference sequence). Trimming cost V 5 bases and J 2 bases, with 19 bases left between them. DNA of the CDR3: TGTGCCAGCAGTGTCTCCCGGGGACCGGAGACCTACGAGCAGTACTTC. Translated, it gives CASSVSRGPETYEQYF.

The rearrangement links TRBV6-5 to TRBJ1-6, with a weak D call TRBD1 (5 bases). This CDR3 spans 14 amino acids. Trimming took 6 bases from V and 10 from J, leaving 16 bases between them. Germline CDR1 and CDR2: MNHEY and SVGAGI. In DNA form, the CDR3 reads TGTGCCAGCAGCCCCGGGGGGAGCGGCTCACCCCTCCACTTT. This sequence encodes CASSPGGSGSPLHF.

The chain links TRBV2 to TRBJ2-1; perhaps D is TRBD1 or TRBD2 (5 bases each). The V and J ends lost 2 bases and 1 base respectively, with 12 bases between them. Germline CDR1 reads SNHLY; CDR2 reads FYNNEI. CDR3 length: 16 amino acids. The CDR3 is CASSEKGPQSYNEQFF. For the CDR3, the DNA is TGTGCCAGCAGTGAAAAGGGACCGCAATCCTACAATGAGCAGTTCTTC.

This chain uses TRBV6-5 with TRBJ1-1, with TRBD1 matching 9 bases. CDR3 length equals 14 residues. The germline V gene encodes CDR1 MNHEY and CDR2 SVGAGI. J gave up 7 bases and V 7 bases, and 10 bases lay outside the gene matches. The CDR3 nucleotides read TGTGCCAGCACCTACGGGACAGGGCGTAATGAAGCTTTCTTT. This sequence encodes CASTYGTGRNEAFF.

V is TRBV5-6 and J is TRBJ1-1; no definite D call. Germline CDR1 and CDR2: SGHDT and YYEEEE. V lost 0 bases and J 1 base, leaving 13 bases between the germline ends. The CDR3 consists of 16 residues. CDR3 region: CASSLANGLPNTEAFF. The CDR3, as DNA: TGTGCCAGCAGCTTGGCCAATGGGCTGCCGAACACTGAAGCTTTCTTT.

The rearrangement joins TRBV9 to TRBJ2-6, with 13 bases lining up with TRBD2. Germline CDR1 reads SGDLS; CDR2 reads YYNGEE. V trimming: 0 bases; J trimming: 0 bases; junction bases outside the gene matches: 12. This CDR3 spans 22 amino acids. CDR3 amino acids: CASSVVTGGLAGVHSGANVLTF. CDR3 in DNA: TGTGCCAGCAGCGTAGTAACAGGAGGACTAGCGGGAGTCCACTCTGGGGCCAACGTCCTGACTTTC.